This T cell receptor beta chain stems from a study of T cell responses to AZD1222 COVID-19 vaccine. Overall study findings and caveats: Unmutated variant regions reportedly attract nearly half of all spike-specific TCRs. Breadth and depth of Spike-specific TCRs rose after two AZD1222 doses.

Assay: immunoSEQ multiplex PCR; the TCRdb copy retains only in-frame clones and omits some. Of under 150,000 clones detected, 92% appear once; the ten largest clones hold about a tenth. Remarks on this clone: The antigen is undetermined.

This specimen was peripheral blood, taken 28 days after the second AZD1222 dose. The sequence derives from an adult who received the AZD1222 COVID-19 vaccine.

Written as DNA, the CDR3 is TGTGCCAGCAGCTGGATGATGGGTGGAACCTACAATGAGCAGTTCTTC. This gives the protein CASSWMMGGTYNEQFF. V is TRBV5-5 and J is TRBJ2-1, with unresolved D. CDR1 is SGHKS and CDR2 is YYEKEE in the germline V gene (reference sequence). This CDR3 region has 16 residues. Trimming shortened V by 3 bases and J by 2 bases, and 15 bases separated the two germline ends.